The entry that follows covers one T cell receptor beta chain sequence. The data originate from a study of blood T cell repertoires in COVID-19. V shed 9 bases and J shed 0 bases, with 9 bases lying between them. The germline V gene has CDR1 SNHLY and CDR2 FYNNEI. This CDR3 has 12 amino acids. Per the original methods: Nucleated cell counts were estimated from reference gene primer amplification. Data came from immunoSEQ multiplex PCR; TCRdb stores just in-frame clones and leaves some out. D and trimming were read from the DNA, whereas the V and J calls and clone size are those reported in that table. Seen here are some 160,000 clones, 85% to 90% observed once, and the top ten hold approximately 2.8%.

The material sequenced was peripheral blood. This chain joins TRBV2 and TRBJ2-7; tentative D call: TRBD1 (6 bases). The sequence derives from a woman aged 60-75 years with active COVID-19. CDR3 coding DNA: TGTGCCAGTTGGACAGTCTCCTACGAGCAGTACTTC. Residues: CASWTVSYEQYF.